The 21 T cell receptor beta chains given below trace back to one sample, sequenced in a study of shared clonotypes between healthy human individuals. Sequencing was performed with immunoSEQ multiplex PCR; in TCRdb, only in-frame clones are kept and a portion is missing. The sample lists millions of clones, 85% to 95% occurring once. The sample consisted of naive CD4+ T cells sorted from blood. Noted subset: CD45RA+ positively selected. The origin of the receptors is a man aged 18-30 years in good health.

The chain is built from TRBV4-1 and TRBJ2-1, with D maybe TRBD2 (6 bases). V was cut by 4 bases and J by 1 base, with 14 bases left in between. CDR1 is MGHRA, CDR2 YSYEKL, per germline. CDR3 length equals 16 residues. CDR3 protein: CASSLRGSGSYNEQFF. CDR3 coding DNA: TGCGCCAGCAGCCTGCGTGGTAGCGGTTCCTACAATGAGCAGTTCTTC.

The gene calls are TRBV29-1 and TRBJ2-4; D might be TRBD2 (7 bases). Germline V gene data show CDR1 as SQVTM and CDR2 as ANQGSEA. V lost 3 bases, J lost 10 bases, and 13 bases lay in between. The CDR3 totals 12 residues. CDR3: CSVDTGREIQYF. In DNA form, the CDR3 reads TGCAGCGTTGATACAGGGAGGGAGATTCAGTACTTC.

The chain joins TRBV10-1 to TRBJ2-1; tentatively, D is TRBD1 or TRBD2 (5 bases each). Germline V gives CDR1 WNHNN, CDR2 SYGVQD (reference sequence). V was cut by 3 bases and J by 2 bases, with 11 bases left in between. The CDR3 has 15 residues. The CDR3 sequence: CASSERDQPYNEQFF. DNA for the CDR3: TGCGCCAGCAGTGAAAGGGACCAGCCCTACAATGAGCAGTTCTTC.

The chain joins TRBV28 to TRBJ1-3, with D perhaps matching TRBD1 (5 bases). V gave up 2 bases and J gave up 3 bases, with 14 bases separating them. Germline CDR1 and CDR2: MDHEN and SYDVKM. The CDR3 contains 16 residues. Here the CDR3 reads CASSLRSGRFGNTIYF. The DNA for the CDR3 is TGTGCCAGCAGTTTAAGGTCGGGACGGTTTGGAAACACCATATATTTT.

This clone has only one observation. The chain links TRBV10-3 to TRBJ1-4; the match to TRBD1 covers 10 bases. The trim removed 1 base at V and 3 bases at J, leaving 5 bases unmatched. CDR3 length equals 17 residues. From germline, CDR1 is ENHRY and CDR2 SYGVKD. CDR3 protein: CAISEFEGTGANEKLFF. DNA of the CDR3: TGTGCCATCAGTGAGTTCGAGGGGACAGGGGCTAATGAAAAACTGTTTTTT.

The chain joins TRBV29-1 to TRBJ2-1, with a possible D match to TRBD2 (5 bases). Germline CDR1 and CDR2: SQVTM and ANQGSEA. The V end was cut by 2 bases, the J end by 8 bases, with 16 bases between. The CDR3 length is 14 residues. As DNA, the CDR3 is TGCAGCGTTGAATACCCCCGACCCGGGGATGAGCAGTTCTTC. As protein: CSVEYPRPGDEQFF.

The chain has TRBV30 and TRBJ2-3, with D perhaps matching TRBD1 or TRBD2 (6 bases each). Germline-derived CDR1 and CDR2 are GTSNPN and SVGIG (reference sequence). The CDR3 has 15 amino acids. The V gene lost 4 bases and the J gene lost 6 bases, with 20 bases spanning the gap. Here the CDR3 reads CAWNGGLVSSDTQYF. In DNA form, the CDR3 reads TGTGCCTGGAATGGGGGGCTAGTCTCCTCCGATACGCAGTATTTT.

The chain combines TRBV11-3 with TRBJ1-1, with TRBD1 as a possible D gene (6 bases). The CDR3 sequence is 13 residues long. In germline, CDR1 is SGHNT, CDR2 YENEEA. Trimming left V 5 bases short and J 4 bases short, with 11 bases between. The CDR3, as DNA: TGTGCCAGCAGCCCCCCGGGGGCCACTGAAGCTTTCTTT. This gives the protein CASSPPGATEAFF.

A remark on this clone: The sample contains more than one DNA sequence encoding this CDR3. This chain connects TRBV5-6 to TRBJ2-5; D might be TRBD1 (5 bases). The CDR3 extends over 12 amino acids. Germline assignment: CDR1 SGHDT and CDR2 YYEEEE. The V end lost 4 bases, the J end lost 5 bases, and 9 bases lay between the germline ends. The CDR3 bases are TGTGCCAGCAGCCTAGGGGTCGAGACCCAGTACTTC. Encoded protein: CASSLGVETQYF.

The J gene is TRBJ2-1, the V gene TRBV7-9; 7 bases map to TRBD2. Trimming cost V 1 base and J 6 bases; bases outside gene matches: 12. The length of the CDR3 is 17 residues. The germline V gene encodes CDR1 SEHNR and CDR2 FQNEAQ (reference sequence). The CDR3 loop is CASSLEGGLGITNEQFF. CDR3 DNA: TGTGCCAGCAGCTTAGAGGGTGGACTAGGCATTACCAATGAGCAGTTCTTC.

The V call is TRBV10-1, the J call TRBJ2-7; perhaps D is TRBD1 or TRBD2 (6 bases each). The CDR3 has 14 amino acids. Per germline, CDR1 WNHNN and CDR2 SYGVQD (reference sequence). V gave up 3 bases and J gave up 4 bases, with 13 bases separating them. Here the CDR3 DNA reads TGCGCCAGCAGTGAAGGGGGGCCGGATTACGAGCAGTACTTC. This encodes CASSEGGPDYEQYF.

With regard to this clone: Given a much more abundant clone one base away, this may be a read error. The V call is TRBV5-1, the J call TRBJ2-5, with TRBD1 as a possible D gene (5 bases). V was shortened by 3 bases and J by 3 bases, with 9 bases between the two germline ends. CDR3 length equals 13 residues. From germline, CDR1 is SGHRS and CDR2 YFSETQ. CDR3 DNA sequence: TGCGCCAGCAGCTCGACAGTTAAAGAGACCCAGTACTTC. Its protein is CASSSTVKETQYF.

The rearrangement joins TRBV10-3 to TRBJ2-1, with TRBD2 as a possible D gene (6 bases). The CDR3 loop spans 14 amino acids. In germline, CDR1 is ENHRY, CDR2 SYGVKD. Between the trimmed V and J ends, which lost 2 bases and 9 bases, there was a span of 14 bases. In DNA, the CDR3 is TGTGCCATCAGTGAGATCGGGCGGGACGGTGAGCAGTTCTTC. It yields the protein CAISEIGRDGEQFF.

This chain joins TRBV4-1 and TRBJ1-1, with D possibly TRBD1 on 6 matching bases. Per the germline V gene, CDR1 is MGHRA and CDR2 is YSYEKL. The CDR3 runs 15 residues. V was pared by 4 bases and J by 0 bases, with 12 bases between. CDR3 nucleotides: TGCGCCAGCAGCCTCAGGGGTCCCCTGAACACTGAAGCTTTCTTT. It yields the protein CASSLRGPLNTEAFF.

The chain recombines TRBV6-5 with TRBJ1-1; D is ambiguous. Trimming shortened V by 6 bases and J by 3 bases, and 17 bases separated the two germline ends. The CDR3 has 15 residues. Germline CDR1 reads MNHEY; CDR2 reads SVGAGI. CDR3 sequence (DNA): TGTGCCAGCAGATACGAGGAGGGTTGGGACACTGAAGCTTTCTTT. It specifies CASRYEEGWDTEAFF.

V gene TRBV30 combines with J gene TRBJ2-3; 14 bases line up with TRBD2. This CDR3 is built from 14 residues. The germline V gene has CDR1 GTSNPN and CDR2 SVGIG (reference sequence). The V and J ends lost 8 bases and 8 bases, in that order; junction bases with no gene match: 9. This CDR3 reads CAGLAGGSGVTQYF. CDR3 DNA: TGTGCCGGACTAGCGGGAGGTTCCGGAGTTACGCAGTATTTT.

The V call is TRBV7-2, the J call TRBJ2-5; D may be TRBD2 (6 bases). V lost 5 bases and J lost 2, with 12 bases in between. Per germline, CDR1 SGHTA and CDR2 FQGNSA. The CDR3 covers 14 residues. Here the CDR3 DNA reads TGTGCCAGCAGCGTCCGGGGGAGACAAGAGACCCAGTACTTC. It encodes CASSVRGRQETQYF.

This clone appeared a few times. This sample includes further DNA sequences coding for the same CDR3. This sequence joins TRBV20-1 and TRBJ2-5; no clear D gene. V was pared by 1 base and J by 3 bases, with 3 bases between. Germline loops: CDR1 DFQATT, CDR2 SNEGSKA (reference sequence). This CDR3 contains 11 residues. The DNA of the CDR3 is TGCAGTGCTAGAGGGGAAGAGACCCAGTACTTC. It codes for CSARGEETQYF.

The chain couples TRBV11-1 to TRBJ2-5, with TRBD1 as a possible D gene (6 bases). Trimming pared 5 bases from V and 2 bases from J, leaving 15 bases between. CDR1 is SGHAT and CDR2 is FQDESV in the germline V gene (reference sequence). This CDR3 contains 15 residues. CDR3 loop: CASSPKRGIQETQYF. CDR3 nucleotide sequence: TGTGCCAGCAGCCCGAAGAGGGGGATTCAAGAGACCCAGTACTTC.

The J gene is TRBJ1-2, the V gene TRBV29-1; TRBD1 matches at 7 bases. The junction had 9 bases not matched to a gene; V was cut back by 6 bases and J by 8 bases. The CDR3 totals 12 residues. CDR1 and CDR2 (germline): SQVTM, ANQGSEA. CDR3 residues: CSVNPGGGGYTF. CDR3 DNA sequence: TGCAGCGTCAACCCAGGGGGAGGAGGCTACACCTTC.

The chain employs TRBV6-1 and TRBJ2-5; unclear D gene. Trimming took off 7 bases at V and 5 bases at J, with 20 bases between the two ends. The CDR3 runs to 15 residues. Germline V gene sequence: CDR1 MNHNS, CDR2 SASEGT. The CDR3 sequence is CASKDLTKNYETQYF. The CDR3 DNA reads as TGTGCCAGCAAAGACCTAACCAAAAACTATGAGACCCAGTACTTC.